This T cell receptor beta chain appears in the sequencing data of a study of blood T cell repertoires in COVID-19. Trimming stripped 5 bases from V and 0 bases from J, with 20 bases between. The CDR3 extends over 19 amino acids. Germline V gives CDR1 LNHNV, CDR2 YYDKDF (reference sequence). Assay used: immunoSEQ multiplex PCR; TCRdb lists only in-frame clones, some missing. Among about 93,000 clones listed, roughly 90% were seen once. The chain uses TRBV15 and TRBJ2-6; tentatively, D is TRBD1 (6 bases). Sequencing was done on a sample of peripheral blood. The TCR originated in a human donor with active COVID-19. The donor label of this sample is uncertain. The CDR3 region is CATSRSGTSVFSGANVLTF. In DNA, the CDR3 is TGTGCCACCAGCCGCTCTGGGACATCAGTTTTCTCTGGGGCCAACGTCCTGACTTTC.